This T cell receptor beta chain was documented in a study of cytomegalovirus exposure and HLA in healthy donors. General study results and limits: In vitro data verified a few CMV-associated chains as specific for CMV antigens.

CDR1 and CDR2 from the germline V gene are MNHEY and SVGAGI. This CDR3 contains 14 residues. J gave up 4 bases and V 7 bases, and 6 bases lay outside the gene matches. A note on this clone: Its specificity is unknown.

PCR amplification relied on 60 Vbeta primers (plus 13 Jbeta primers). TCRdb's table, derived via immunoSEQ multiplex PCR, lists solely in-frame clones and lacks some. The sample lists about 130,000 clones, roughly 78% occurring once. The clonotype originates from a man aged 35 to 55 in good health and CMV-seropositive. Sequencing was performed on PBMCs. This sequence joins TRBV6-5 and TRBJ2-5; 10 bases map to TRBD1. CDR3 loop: CASTRTGGRETQYF. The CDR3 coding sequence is TGTGCCAGCACCCGGACAGGGGGAAGAGAGACCCAGTACTTC.